A selection of T cell receptor beta chains follows, all from one sample in a study of OX40 agonist ivuxolimab in advanced cancers. Repertoires were generated with immunoSEQ multiplex PCR, while TCRdb's copy carries only in-frame clones and drops some. The sample lists tens of thousands of clones; roughly 91% were seen once. The specimen was CD4+ or CD8+ T cells sorted from blood, collected in a trial of the OX40 agonist ivuxolimab. The receptors originated from an adult with an advanced solid tumor such as melanoma, head and neck, liver or kidney cancer. Both conserved end residues are part of each CDR3. Fields, in order: J gene, clone size, V gene, CDR3 protein. The size entry is marked missing in some rows and otherwise reads once, few, many or a size class.

TRBJ2-2 NA TRBV4-3 CASSQDTGRLNTGELFF
TRBJ1-2 NA TRBV9 CASSVGVGRANYGYTF
TRBJ2-7 NA TRBV7-6 CASSPYGVQEQYF
TRBJ2-5 NA TRBV7-9 CASSLAGQSTGETQYF
TRBJ2-7 NA TRBV11-2 CASSLALAGGRSYEQYF
TRBJ2-3 NA TRBV6-1 CASSDPGTADTQYF
TRBJ2-7 NA TRBV23-1 CASSQSVAWCSYEQYF
TRBJ2-7 NA TRBV30 CAWSVEGGAYEQYF
TRBJ1-1 NA TRBV28 CASSLQGMGTEAFF
TRBJ2-1 NA TRBV7-9 CASSPTGVSEQFF
TRBJ2-4 NA TRBV15 CATSRAIAKNIQYF
TRBJ2-5 once TRBV28 CASSLGQGVSQETQYF
TRBJ1-5 NA TRBV30 CAWGPGGGSNQPQHF
TRBJ1-2 NA TRBV4-1 CASSQEWDRGSYTF
TRBJ2-1 NA TRBV29-1 CSVDGREGSSYNEQFF
TRBJ2-7 NA TRBV6-5 CASSYPQATGTYEQYF
TRBJ1-1 NA TRBV20-1 CSAGDGPEAFF
TRBJ1-2 NA TRBV9 CASSVVRAQGGGNYGYTF
TRBJ2-3 NA TRBV27 CASSPLTSTDTQYF
TRBJ1-5 once TRBV7-6 CASSLGNQPQHF
TRBJ1-4 NA TRBV11-2 CASTTGTGRTTNEKLFF
TRBJ1-3 NA TRBV7-6 CASSRTPGQDRDTIYF
TRBJ1-2 NA TRBV14 CASSQEPWGGYTTGYTF
TRBJ2-3 NA TRBV7-8 CASSLASAGAQGDTQYF
TRBJ2-7 NA TRBV19 CASSIKGPRGQQYF
TRBJ1-6 once TRBV11-2 CASSRGGSPLHF
TRBJ2-7 NA TRBV27 CASWDSSYEQYF
TRBJ1-5 few TRBV6-5 CASSLWGSNQPQHF
TRBJ2-7 NA TRBV20-1 CSASVGDEQYF
TRBJ2-7 NA TRBV7-2 CASSLVSGQGYEQYF
TRBJ2-2 NA TRBV7-9 CASSWGLAGVGGTGELFF
TRBJ2-3 NA TRBV28 CASSYGLDTQYF
TRBJ1-5 NA TRBV7-9 CASSVGSRTGVNQPQHF
TRBJ2-7 NA TRBV4-3 CASSLGVAGGREQYF
TRBJ2-7 NA TRBV12-2 CASRFREAQWVPYEQYF
TRBJ1-1 NA TRBV19 CASSIGRAGGTEAFF
TRBJ2-1 NA TRBV7-6 CASSLEPGTGFYNEQFF
TRBJ2-7 NA TRBV19 CASSIGAGATSYEQYF
TRBJ1-3 NA TRBV5-4 CASSLGGSGNTIYF
TRBJ1-4 NA TRBV11-2 CASRRRFGGNEKLFF
TRBJ2-7 NA TRBV4-1 CASSLGRDRVYEQYF
TRBJ2-5 once TRBV7-7 CASSRNSGRPETQYF
TRBJ1-1 few TRBV19 CASADSRYTEAFF
TRBJ2-5 NA TRBV6-6 CASSYLIRETQYF
TRBJ2-7 NA TRBV4-3 CASSPGTGSSYEQYF
TRBJ1-1 NA TRBV6-5 CASSYGGGRTEAFF
TRBJ2-7 NA TRBV29-1 CSVERDRGYEQYF
TRBJ2-3 NA TRBV9 CASSTRTSGGAPRDTQYF